The T cell receptor beta chain under discussion was sequenced for a study of T cells in localized non-small cell lung cancer. General observations from the study: Out of the top 100 tumor clones, a median 57 were seen in adjacent lung. Uninvolved adjacent lung showed peak T cell clonality, exceeding tumor. One tumor region alone was sequenced, and heterogeneity therefore remains possible.

The method was immunoSEQ multiplex PCR; TCRdb's version includes in-frame clones alone and lacks a portion of them. This table has fewer than 35,000 clones, about 81% appearing once. A note on this clone: Its antigen is not known.

The CDR3 has 14 amino acids. Germline CDR1 is MDHEN and CDR2 is SYDVKM. Trimming removed 11 bases from V and 4 bases from J, with 17 bases in between. V and J are TRBV28 and TRBJ1-4; possible D gene TRBD1, 5 bases. This receptor was obtained from a male donor aged 60 or older with stage II squamous cell lung carcinoma. The source was peripheral blood, collected before any cancer treatment. CDR3 DNA: TGTGCCGGCGCCGTTGGGGGGGATAATGAAAAACTGTTTTTT. Protein product: CAGAVGGDNEKLFF.